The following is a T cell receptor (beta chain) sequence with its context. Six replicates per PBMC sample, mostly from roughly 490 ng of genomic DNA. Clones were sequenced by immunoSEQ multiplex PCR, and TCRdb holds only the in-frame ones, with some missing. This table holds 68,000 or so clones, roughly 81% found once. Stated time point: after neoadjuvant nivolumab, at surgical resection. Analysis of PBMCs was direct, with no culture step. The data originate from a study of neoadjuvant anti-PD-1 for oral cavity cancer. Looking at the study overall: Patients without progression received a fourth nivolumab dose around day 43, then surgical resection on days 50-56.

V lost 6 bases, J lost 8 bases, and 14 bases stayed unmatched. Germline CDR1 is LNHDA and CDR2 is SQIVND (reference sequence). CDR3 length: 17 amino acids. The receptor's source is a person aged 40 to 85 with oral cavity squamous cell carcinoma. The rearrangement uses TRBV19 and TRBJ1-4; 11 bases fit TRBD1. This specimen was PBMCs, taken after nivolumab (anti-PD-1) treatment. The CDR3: CASSTSRTGGRGEKLFF. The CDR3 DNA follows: TGTGCCAGTAGCACCAGCCGGACAGGGGGCCGAGGGGAAAAACTGTTTTTT. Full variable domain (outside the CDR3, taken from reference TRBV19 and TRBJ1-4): DGGITQSPKYLFRKEGQNVTLSCEQNLNHDAMYWYRQDPGQGLRLIYYSQIVNDFQKGDIAEGYSVSREKKESFPLTVTSAQKNPTAFYLCASSTSRTGGRGEKLFFGSGTQLSVL.